Each of the 28 T cell receptor beta chains below was sequenced from the same sample in a study of T cells in Graves' hyperthyroidism and ophthalmopathy. From RNA transcripts, TCR beta CDR3 regions were amplified. HTBI primers were the set used in a first-round RT-PCR of the TCR CDR3. TCRdb re-derived calls from the multiplex PCR reads in MiXCR, one entry per CDR3 protein. The repertoire holds some 400,000 distinct CDR3 sequences, with roughly 13% as singletons. Sequencing used blood. The receptors were sampled from a man aged 25-45 years with Graves' hyperthyroidism that later progressed to Graves' ophthalmopathy.

This clonotype has ten or more counts. This chain links TRBV28 with TRBJ2-7, with 10 bases identical to TRBD1. The CDR3 is 15 residues long. CDR1 and CDR2 (germline): MDHEN, SYDVKM. Trimming removed 7 bases from V and 7 bases from J; junction bases left unmatched: 13. The CDR3 DNA reads TGTGCCAGCACAGACCCGGGACAGGGGATTGGGGAGCAGTACTTC. Translation gives CASTDPGQGIGEQYF. The complete variable domain, with remaining parts taken from reference TRBV28 and TRBJ2-7, reads DVKVTQSSRYLVKRTGEKVFLECVQDMDHENMFWYRQDPGLGLRLIYFSYDVKMKEKGDIPEGYSVSREKKERFSLILESASTNQTSMYLCASTDPGQGIGEQYFGPGTRLTVT.

This clonotype was detected only a few times. The chain couples TRBV7-2 to TRBJ2-2, with a weak D call TRBD2 (6 bases). Germline CDR1 and CDR2: SGHTA and FQGNSA. Between the trimmed V and J ends, which lost 5 bases and 8 bases, there was a span of 12 bases. This CDR3 is 13 amino acids long. The CDR3 DNA is TGTGCCAGCAGCAGTAGCGGAGGTGGGGAGCTGTTTTTT. Translating gives CASSSSGGGELFF.

This clonotype was counted ten times or more. V usage is TRBV7-2 and J usage is TRBJ1-1, with 8 bases aligning to TRBD1. The CDR3 consists of 15 residues. The V and J ends lost 2 bases and 0 bases, in that order; junction bases with no gene match: 2. In germline, CDR1 is SGHTA, CDR2 FQGNSA. CDR3 region: CASSLQGALNTEAFF. DNA of the CDR3: TGTGCCAGCAGCTTACAGGGGGCCCTGAACACTGAAGCTTTCTTT.

This clonotype has at least ten counts. The rearrangement uses TRBV6-1 and TRBJ2-7, with 13 nucleotides matching TRBD2. The V segment lost 5 bases and the J segment 5 bases; nucleotides outside the gene matches: 3. This CDR3 contains 14 residues. The V gene's germline CDR1 is MNHNS and CDR2 SASEGT. CDR3 bases: TGTGCCAGCAGTCGACTAGCGGGGGGCGACGAGCAGTACTTC. Its translation is CASSRLAGGDEQYF.

The sample holds many counts of this clonotype. The genes are TRBV28 and TRBJ2-5; 8 bases line up with TRBD2. Germline-derived CDR1 and CDR2 are MDHEN and SYDVKM. This CDR3 is built from 13 residues. V was clipped by 6 bases and J by 3 bases; unmatched bases: 3. CDR3 sequence: CASSSLAEETQYF. The CDR3 DNA sequence: TGTGCCAGCAGCTCACTAGCGGAAGAGACCCAGTACTTC.

This clonotype was observed at least ten times. For the CDR3, the DNA is TGTGCCAGCAGATCAAGGGGGATCTACTATGGCTACACCTTC. Residues: CASRSRGIYYGYTF. The chain recombines TRBV6-1 with TRBJ1-2; D possibly corresponds to TRBD1 (6 bases). The germline V and J ends were trimmed by 6 bases and 3 bases, with 14 bases remaining between them. The V gene's germline CDR1 is MNHNS and CDR2 SASEGT. The CDR3 length is 14 residues.

The chain links TRBV12-3 or TRBV12-4 to TRBJ2-1; D is unclear. V lost 3 bases and J 9 bases, leaving 6 bases between the germline ends. This CDR3 is 11 amino acids long. In DNA form, the CDR3 reads TGTGCCAGCAGTTTGAGTCCTGAGCAGTTCTTC. Amino acids: CASSLSPEQFF.

This clonotype showed up many times. This rearrangement joins TRBV3-1 to TRBJ1-5, with 8 bases identical to TRBD1. V shed 5 bases, J shed 4 bases, and the junction held 7 bases outside the gene matches. Per germline, CDR1 LGHDT and CDR2 YNNKEL (reference sequence). The CDR3 spans 15 residues. The CDR3 sequence: CASSFGQGTNQPQHF. Here the CDR3 DNA reads TGTGCCAGCAGCTTCGGACAGGGCACTAATCAGCCCCAGCATTTT.

The J gene is TRBJ2-1, the V gene TRBV7-2, with D perhaps matching TRBD1 (5 bases). Trimming stripped 1 base from V and 4 bases from J, with 11 bases between. This CDR3 is 15 amino acids long. The germline gives CDR1 SGHTA, CDR2 FQGNSA. The CDR3 protein is CASSLETATYNEQFF. CDR3 bases: TGTGCCAGCAGCTTAGAGACAGCTACATACAATGAGCAGTTCTTC.

The table lists this clonotype with many counts. CDR3 amino acids: CSARDLSTGAEAFF. The CDR3 DNA follows: TGCAGTGCTAGAGATTTATCGACAGGAGCAGAAGCTTTCTTT. The chain combines TRBV20-1 with TRBJ1-1; D is perhaps TRBD1 (6 bases). V was clipped by 0 bases and J by 8 bases, with 16 bases between them. The CDR3 covers 14 residues. CDR1 DFQATT and CDR2 SNEGSKA come from the germline V gene (reference sequence).

This clonotype turned up a few times. The V gene is TRBV29-1, the J gene TRBJ2-1; 7 bases align to TRBD2. V dropped 5 bases and J dropped 0; count of bases not matched to a gene: 1. This CDR3 has 13 residues. Per the germline V gene, CDR1 is SQVTM and CDR2 is ANQGSEA. CDR3 amino acids: CSVRGGSYNEQFF. Here the CDR3 DNA reads TGCAGCGTTCGCGGGGGCTCCTACAATGAGCAGTTCTTC.

Ten or more counts support this clonotype. The CDR3 spells CASSPNAKNEQYF. The DNA of the CDR3 is TGTGCCAGCAGCCCTAATGCAAAGAACGAGCAGTACTTC. V and J are TRBV11-3 and TRBJ2-7; D call uncertain. Per germline, CDR1 SGHNT and CDR2 YENEEA. This CDR3 comprises 13 residues. V was trimmed by 5 bases and J by 5 bases, leaving 13 bases between them. The whole variable domain, remainder taken from reference TRBV11-3 and TRBJ2-7, is EAGVVQSPRYKIIEKKQPVAFWCNPISGHNTLYWYLQNLGQGPELLIRYENEEAVDDSQLPKDRFSAERLKGVDSTLKIQPAELGDSAVYLCASSPNAKNEQYFGPGTRLTVT.

This clonotype has more than one count but fewer than ten. The chain is built from TRBV20-1 and TRBJ2-1, with TRBD1 matching 7 bases. Looked up from germline, CDR1 is DFQATT and CDR2 is SNEGSKA (reference sequence). The CDR3 covers 15 residues. Trimming took 5 bases from V and 0 from J; bases not matched to a gene: 7. The CDR3 protein is CSAPRDSSSYNEQFF. For the CDR3, the DNA is TGCAGTGCTCCCCGGGACAGCAGCTCCTACAATGAGCAGTTCTTC.

This clonotype was counted at least ten times. The rearrangement uses TRBV3-1 and TRBJ1-4; D gene unclear. Trimming removed 0 bases from V and 7 bases from J, with 12 bases in between. The CDR3 spans 15 residues. CDR1 is LGHDT and CDR2 is YNNKEL in the germline V gene (reference sequence). CDR3 sequence (DNA): TGTGCCAGCAGCCAAGATTCCACAGTAGGTGAAAAACTGTTTTTT. Translated, it gives CASSQDSTVGEKLFF.

This clonotype showed up many times. The V and J genes are TRBV5-1 and TRBJ1-1; TRBD1 agrees at 7 bases. This CDR3 comprises 15 residues. Germline trimming cut 4 bases from V and 0 bases from J; bases unmatched to any gene: 6. The V gene's germline CDR1 is SGHRS and CDR2 YFSETQ. The CDR3 coding sequence is TGCGCCAGCAGCGTCACAGGGGCGGTGAACACTGAAGCTTTCTTT. Translating gives CASSVTGAVNTEAFF. Complete variable domain (other parts from reference TRBV5-1 and TRBJ1-1): KAGVTQTPRYLIKTRGQQVTLSCSPISGHRSVSWYQQTPGQGLQFLFEYFSETQRNKGNFPGRFSGRQFSNSRSEMNVSTLELGDSALYLCASSVTGAVNTEAFFGQGTRLTVV.

The V call is TRBV4-1, the J call TRBJ2-7; possibly TRBD2 for D (6 bases). From germline, CDR1 is MGHRA and CDR2 YSYEKL. The ends were cut back, 3 bases at V and 3 bases at J, with 12 bases in the middle. This CDR3 is 14 amino acids long. This CDR3 reads CASSHPGLFYEQYF. The CDR3 DNA reads TGCGCCAGCAGCCATCCGGGACTTTTCTACGAGCAGTACTTC.

This clonotype occurred many times. J is TRBJ1-4 and V is TRBV28; 9 bases align to TRBD1. Per the germline V gene, CDR1 is MDHEN and CDR2 is SYDVKM. V lost 7 bases and J lost 8; bases outside the gene matches: 14. This CDR3 is 16 amino acids long. CDR3 protein: CASKGSTGGDREKLFF. The CDR3 nucleotides read TGTGCCAGCAAAGGGTCGACAGGGGGAGATCGGGAAAAACTGTTTTTT.

This clonotype has ten or more counts. The rearrangement links TRBV11-3 to TRBJ2-7; D is possibly TRBD1 (6 bases). CDR1 and CDR2 from the germline V gene are SGHNT and YENEEA. Trimming left V 4 bases short and J 3 bases short, with 10 bases between. The CDR3 has 13 residues. The CDR3 here is CASSSRQDYEQYF. The CDR3 DNA reads TGTGCCAGCAGCTCACGACAGGACTACGAGCAGTACTTC.

This clonotype was counted many times. This chain joins TRBV2 and TRBJ2-5, with TRBD2 matching 7 bases. Losses at the gene ends were 8 bases for V and 5 bases for J; bases not matched to a gene: 11. This CDR3 is built from 14 residues. Germline CDR1 SNHLY, CDR2 FYNNEI. The CDR3, as DNA: TGTGCCAGCTGTCAGCGGGGAATAGGGGAGACCCAGTACTTC. It translates to CASCQRGIGETQYF.

The chain uses TRBV24-1 and TRBJ2-2; no clear D gene. V gave up 3 bases and J gave up 1 base, with 8 bases separating them. Germline values: CDR1 KGHDR, CDR2 SFDVKD. CDR3 length: 15 residues. The CDR3 coding sequence is TGTGCCACCAGTGATGCGACTGTGAACACCGGGGAGCTGTTTTTT. Protein sequence: CATSDATVNTGELFF.

This clonotype was seen repeatedly, ten times or more. This chain links TRBV2 with TRBJ1-5; D uncertain. Germline lookup yields CDR1 SNHLY and CDR2 FYNNEI. V lost 7 bases, J lost 2 bases, and 12 bases lay in between. This CDR3 comprises 14 residues. The CDR3 here is CASNTRFGNQPQHF. As DNA, the CDR3 is TGTGCCAGCAATACCAGGTTTGGCAATCAGCCCCAGCATTTT.

In the case of this clonotype: This may be a read error: a much more frequent sequence differs by one nucleotide. This sequence joins TRBV12-3 or TRBV12-4 and TRBJ1-5; 8 nucleotides line up with TRBD1. The CDR3 is 13 residues long. Trimming removed 6 bases from V and 5 bases from J; junction bases left unmatched: 3. In DNA form, the CDR3 reads TGTGCCAGCAGACAGACAGGGGATCAGCCCCAGCATTTT. Translated: CASRQTGDQPQHF.

V gene TRBV5-1 combines with J gene TRBJ1-2; TRBD1 might be the D (5 bases). CDR1 is SGHRS, CDR2 YFSETQ, per germline. V was trimmed by 2 bases and J by 6 bases, leaving 14 bases between them. The CDR3 consists of 14 residues. CDR3 nucleotides: TGCGCCAGCAGCTTTATGCTAGACAGTAATGGCTACACCTTC. Protein product: CASSFMLDSNGYTF.

J is TRBJ1-4 and V is TRBV19, with 10 bases fitting TRBD1. The CDR3 consists of 16 residues. The germline gives CDR1 LNHDA, CDR2 SQIVND (reference sequence). J gave up 8 bases and V 7 bases, and 13 bases lay outside the gene matches. In DNA, the CDR3 is TGTGCCAGTAAACAATCCGCGGACAGGGGGGTAGAAAAACTGTTTTTT. Its protein is CASKQSADRGVEKLFF. Using reference TRBV19 and TRBJ1-4 for the parts outside the CDR3, the full variable domain is DGGITQSPKYLFRKEGQNVTLSCEQNLNHDAMYWYRQDPGQGLRLIYYSQIVNDFQKGDIAEGYSVSREKKESFPLTVTSAQKNPTAFYLCASKQSADRGVEKLFFGSGTQLSVL.

The table lists this clonotype with a few counts. The DNA of the CDR3 is TGTGCCAGCAGCCCCCATATATTGAACACTGAAGCTTTCTTT. This translates into CASSPHILNTEAFF. The V gene is TRBV7-9, the J gene TRBJ1-1; D is unresolved. The CDR3 length is 14 residues. Per germline, CDR1 SEHNR and CDR2 FQNEAQ (reference sequence). The V end lost 5 bases, the J end lost 0 bases, and 10 bases lay between the germline ends.

The chain carries TRBV6-1 and TRBJ2-7; D possibly corresponds to TRBD2 (5 bases). V was cut by 2 bases and J by 4 bases, with 27 bases left in between. The CDR3 has 19 residues. The germline gives CDR1 MNHNS, CDR2 SASEGT. The CDR3 spells CASSESRTRVKIRGYEQYF. The CDR3 DNA reads TGTGCCAGCAGTGAATCCCGGACGAGGGTGAAGATTCGCGGGTACGAGCAGTACTTC.

This clonotype was recorded a few times. This chain links TRBV7-9 with TRBJ1-4; 7 bases are a match to TRBD1. This CDR3 comprises 15 residues. In germline, CDR1 is SEHNR, CDR2 FQNEAQ (reference sequence). V lost 5 bases to trimming and J lost 3 bases; unmatched junction nucleotides: 6. CDR3 bases: TGTGCCAGCAGCGATACAGGGGCGGCTAATGAAAAACTGTTTTTT. It specifies CASSDTGAANEKLFF. Together with reference TRBV7-9 and TRBJ1-4, the CDR3 gives the full variable domain: DTGVSQNPRHKITKRGQNVTFRCDPISEHNRLYWYRQTLGQGPEFLTYFQNEAQLEKSRLLSDRFSAERPKGSFSTLEIQRTEQGDSAMYLCASSDTGAANEKLFFGSGTQLSVL.

This clonotype came up a few times. This chain joins TRBV12-5 and TRBJ1-2; tentatively, D is TRBD1 (5 bases). Germline V gene data show CDR1 as LGHNT and CDR2 as FRNRAP. The ends were cut back, 2 bases at V and 8 bases at J, with 18 bases in the middle. This CDR3 has 15 amino acids. CDR3 sequence (DNA): TGTGCTAGTGGTTTGTCGGGACGGCCTAAGGAGGGCTACACCTTC. Amino acid sequence: CASGLSGRPKEGYTF.